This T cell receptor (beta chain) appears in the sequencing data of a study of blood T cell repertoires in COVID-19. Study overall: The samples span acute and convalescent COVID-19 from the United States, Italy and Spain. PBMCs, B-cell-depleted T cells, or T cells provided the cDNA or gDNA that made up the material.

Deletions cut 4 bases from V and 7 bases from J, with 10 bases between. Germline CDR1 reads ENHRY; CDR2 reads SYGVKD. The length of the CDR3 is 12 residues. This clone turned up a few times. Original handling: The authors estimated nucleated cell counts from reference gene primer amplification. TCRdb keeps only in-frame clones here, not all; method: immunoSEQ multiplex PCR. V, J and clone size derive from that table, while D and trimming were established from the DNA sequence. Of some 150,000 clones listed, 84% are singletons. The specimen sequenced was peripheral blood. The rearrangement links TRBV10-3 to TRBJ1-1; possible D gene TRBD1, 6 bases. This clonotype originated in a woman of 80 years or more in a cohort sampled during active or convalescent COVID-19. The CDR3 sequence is CAISGTGSEAFF. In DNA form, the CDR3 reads TGTGCCATCAGTGGAACAGGGAGTGAAGCTTTCTTT.